This T cell receptor beta chain was observed in a study of cytomegalovirus exposure and HLA in healthy donors. Turning to the study itself: Among about 179 million T cells, an earlier analysis found about 110 million unique TCR beta sequences.

Use of 60 Vbeta and 13 Jbeta primers characterized the PCR. Assay: immunoSEQ multiplex PCR; the TCRdb copy retains only in-frame clones and omits some. Of some 170,000 clones listed, roughly 81% are singletons. Despite likely unrecorded immune exposures, the donors were nominally healthy at the time of sampling. Regarding this clone: Its antigen is as yet unknown.

CDR1 is SGDLS and CDR2 is YYNGEE in the germline V gene. After removal of 3 bases from V and 0 bases from J, the junction contained 3 bases not matched to a gene. The CDR3 loop spans 15 amino acids. Study-level points and caveats: Several V segments, TRBV6-2 and TRBV6-3 among them, could not be told apart and were dropped. CMV antigen specificity of three CMV-associated chains was confirmed in vitro.

The chain joins TRBV9 to TRBJ2-1; 7 nucleotides match TRBD1. Sequencing was carried out using PBMCs. The TCR comes from a woman between 45 and 65 years old in good health and CMV-seronegative. CDR3 DNA sequence: TGTGCCAGCAGCGGGGACAGTAGCTCCTACAATGAGCAGTTCTTC. This codes for CASSGDSSSYNEQFF.